A single sample gave rise to the 21 T cell receptor beta chains below, sequenced in a study of blood T cell repertoires in COVID-19. Profiling relied on immunoSEQ multiplex PCR, and the TCRdb table lists in-frame clones only, not all of them. The sample has roughly 52,000 clones, almost 90% seen once. The sequenced sample consisted of peripheral blood. The receptors were sampled from a man aged 55-75 years with active COVID-19.

This clone occurred once. This sequence joins TRBV5-1 and TRBJ1-3, with D possibly matching TRBD1 (6 bases). CDR3 length: 14 residues. The germline V gene has CDR1 SGHRS and CDR2 YFSETQ. The V gene lost 4 bases and the J gene lost 4 bases, with 12 bases spanning the gap. CDR3 nucleotide sequence: TGCGCCAGCAGCCGACAGGACTCCGGAAACACCATATATTTT. It yields the protein CASSRQDSGNTIYF. The full variable domain, with the rest looked up from reference TRBV5-1 and TRBJ1-3, is KAGVTQTPRYLIKTRGQQVTLSCSPISGHRSVSWYQQTPGQGLQFLFEYFSETQRNKGNFPGRFSGRQFSNSRSEMNVSTLELGDSALYLCASSRQDSGNTIYFGEGSWLTVV.

V and J are TRBV19 and TRBJ2-1; possible D gene TRBD2, 6 bases. Germline CDR1 is LNHDA and CDR2 is SQIVND (reference sequence). The CDR3 loop spans 16 amino acids. The V end was cut by 1 base, the J end by 4 bases, with 14 bases between. The CDR3 reads CASSIGNWRGYNEQFF. The CDR3 DNA follows: TGTGCCAGTAGTATAGGGAATTGGAGGGGATACAATGAGCAGTTCTTC.

This clone was recorded a few times. The V call is TRBV29-1, the J call TRBJ1-3, with D perhaps matching TRBD1 (6 bases). Trimming left V 7 bases short and J 0 bases short, with 7 bases between. Germline V gives CDR1 SQVTM, CDR2 ANQGSEA. This CDR3 is built from 12 residues. The CDR3 is CSARGSGNTIYF. CDR3 in DNA: TGCAGCGCCAGGGGCTCTGGAAACACCATATATTTT.

The chain recombines TRBV15 with TRBJ1-5; D unresolved. Germline V gene sequence: CDR1 LNHNV, CDR2 YYDKDF (reference sequence). CDR3 size: 11 residues. The CDR3 here is CAPEGDQPQHF. DNA of the CDR3: TGTGCTCCGGAGGGCGATCAGCCCCAGCATTTT.

This sequence joins TRBV5-1 and TRBJ2-1; 14 bases line up with TRBD2. The CDR3 is 16 amino acids. Germline loops: CDR1 SGHRS, CDR2 YFSETQ. Losses at the gene ends were 3 bases for V and 8 bases for J; bases not matched to a gene: 7. CDR3 amino acids: CASSSTGLAGAHEQFF. DNA for the CDR3: TGCGCCAGCAGCTCAACGGGACTAGCGGGAGCCCATGAGCAGTTCTTC.

The chain has TRBV7-2 and TRBJ1-5; TRBD1 aligns across 8 bases. Germline-derived CDR1 and CDR2 are SGHTA and FQGNSA. The CDR3 loop spans 15 amino acids. V gave up 4 bases and J gave up 5 bases; unmatched junction bases: 7. The CDR3 sequence is CASSSSGQGDQPQHF. Written as DNA, the CDR3 is TGTGCCAGCAGCTCGTCTGGACAGGGAGATCAGCCCCAGCATTTT.

The V call is TRBV6-5, the J call TRBJ2-1; TRBD1 aligns across 9 bases. V lost 10 bases and J lost 5; bases outside the gene matches: 6. The CDR3 spans 13 residues. CDR1 is MNHEY, CDR2 SVGAGI, per germline. The CDR3 DNA reads as TGTGCCACGGGACAGGGTGGGAACAATGAGCAGTTCTTC. This encodes CATGQGGNNEQFF.

The chain recombines TRBV19 with TRBJ2-7, with 15 bases lining up with TRBD2. The CDR3 is made up of 17 amino acids. CDR1 and CDR2 (germline): LNHDA, SQIVND (reference sequence). The J segment lost 0 bases and the V segment lost 5 bases, leaving 5 bases of the junction unmatched. The DNA of the CDR3 is TGTGCCAGTAGTCCCCGGACTAGCGGGAGGGCCTCCTACGAGCAGTACTTC. Translation gives CASSPRTSGRASYEQYF.

The chain combines TRBV6-5 with TRBJ2-7; unclear D gene. Trimming took 4 bases from V and 7 from J, leaving 8 bases between them. The CDR3 is 11 residues long. CDR1 is MNHEY and CDR2 is SVGAGI in the germline V gene. DNA of the CDR3: TGTGCCAGCAGTTCTCGACTTGAGCAGTACTTC. It translates to CASSSRLEQYF.

The V call is TRBV7-6, the J call TRBJ2-6; TRBD2 might be the D (6 bases). Germline CDR1 is SGHVS and CDR2 is FNYEAQ. This CDR3 spans 19 amino acids. With 1 base removed from V and 0 bases from J, the gap between germline ends came to 16 bases. The CDR3 is CASSLVRGSNPSGANVLTF. DNA of the CDR3: TGTGCCAGCAGCTTAGTTCGGGGGTCTAACCCCTCTGGGGCCAACGTCCTGACTTTC.

This chain uses TRBV9 with TRBJ2-1; TRBD1 agrees at 7 bases. The V gene's germline CDR1 is SGDLS and CDR2 YYNGEE. The CDR3 runs 17 residues. Trimming removed 1 base from V and 3 bases from J; junction bases left unmatched: 10. In DNA, the CDR3 is TGTGCCAGCAGCGTACGTAGTCTGACAGGGAGCTACAATGAGCAGTTCTTC. The encoded protein is CASSVRSLTGSYNEQFF.

The V and J genes are TRBV18 and TRBJ2-5; 7 positions agree with TRBD2. In germline, CDR1 is KGHSH, CDR2 LQKENI. V was pared by 6 bases and J by 5 bases, with 9 bases of the junction left unmatched. The CDR3 totals 14 residues. The CDR3 is CASSVGLESETQYF. CDR3 DNA sequence: TGTGCCAGCTCCGTCGGACTAGAGTCGGAGACCCAGTACTTC.

The chain joins TRBV27 to TRBJ2-1; 8 bases fit TRBD2. V trimming: 5 bases; J trimming: 0 bases; junction bases outside the gene matches: 9. There are 17 residues in the CDR3. The germline CDR1 and CDR2 sequences are MNHEY and SMNVEV (reference sequence). CDR3 in DNA: TGTGCCAGCAGTCCAGGGGTAGCGGGACGCTCCTACAATGAGCAGTTCTTC. It translates to CASSPGVAGRSYNEQFF.

The chain recombines TRBV11-2 with TRBJ2-2; 10 bases match TRBD1. Germline-derived CDR1 and CDR2 are SGHAT and FQNNGV. V lost 1 base to trimming and J lost 3 bases; unmatched junction nucleotides: 2. The CDR3 covers 16 residues. CDR3 sequence reads: CASSLGQGAHTGELFF. The CDR3 region has the DNA TGTGCCAGCAGCTTAGGACAGGGGGCGCACACCGGGGAGCTGTTTTTT.

This chain joins TRBV6-5 and TRBJ1-3; D is ambiguous. The CDR3 is 13 amino acids. V was pared by 8 bases and J by 0 bases, with 8 bases between. Germline CDR1 is MNHEY and CDR2 is SVGAGI. The CDR3 here is CASYTSSGNTIYF. DNA for the CDR3: TGTGCCAGCTACACGTCCTCTGGAAACACCATATATTTT.

This clone was seen a single time. The V call is TRBV10-3, the J call TRBJ1-3, with D uncertain. CDR3 length equals 14 residues. CDR1 is ENHRY, CDR2 SYGVKD, per germline. Between the trimmed V and J ends, which lost 11 bases and 0 bases, there was a span of 14 bases. The CDR3: CAASPVSSGNTIYF. The CDR3 nucleotides are TGTGCCGCCTCGCCTGTGAGCTCTGGAAACACCATATATTTT.

The rearrangement uses TRBV18 and TRBJ1-6; possibly TRBD1 for D (5 bases). This CDR3 spans 15 amino acids. Deletions cut 3 bases from V and 10 bases from J, with 16 bases between. Germline CDR1 is KGHSH and CDR2 is LQKENI. CDR3 protein: CASSPGTAGESPLHF. CDR3 nucleotide sequence: TGTGCCAGCTCACCCGGGACCGCGGGAGAGTCACCCCTCCACTTT. The variable domain in full, with the rest retrieved from reference TRBV18 and TRBJ1-6, is NAGVMQNPRHLVRRRGQEARLRCSPMKGHSHVYWYRQLPEEGLKFMVYLQKENIIDESGMPKERFSAEFPKEGPSILRIQQVVRGDSAAYFCASSPGTAGESPLHFGNGTRLTVT.

Here the CDR3 DNA reads TGCGCCAGCAGCCGCGGACAGACCGCTTGGAACACCATATATTTT. As protein: CASSRGQTAWNTIYF. V is TRBV5-1 and J is TRBJ1-3; tentatively, D is TRBD1 (6 bases). The CDR3 length is 15 residues. Looked up from germline, CDR1 is SGHRS and CDR2 is YFSETQ. Trimming took off 4 bases at V and 7 bases at J, with 18 bases between the two ends.

This chain uses TRBV9 with TRBJ2-1; 12 positions agree with TRBD2. Germline CDR1 and CDR2: SGDLS and YYNGEE. This CDR3 comprises 15 residues. V gave up 0 bases and J gave up 10 bases; unmatched junction bases: 5. CDR3 sequence reads: CASSVATSGSSEQFF. CDR3 bases: TGTGCCAGCAGCGTAGCGACTAGCGGGAGCTCGGAGCAGTTCTTC.

The V gene is TRBV5-1, the J gene TRBJ2-1; 9 bases map to TRBD2. V trimming: 0 bases; J trimming: 7 bases; junction bases outside the gene matches: 5. CDR1 SGHRS and CDR2 YFSETQ come from the germline V gene. The CDR3 has 15 residues. This CDR3 reads CASSLGGRALNEQFF. The CDR3 DNA sequence: TGCGCCAGCAGCTTGGGCGGGAGGGCCTTAAATGAGCAGTTCTTC. Full variable domain (rest looked up from reference TRBV5-1 and TRBJ2-1): KAGVTQTPRYLIKTRGQQVTLSCSPISGHRSVSWYQQTPGQGLQFLFEYFSETQRNKGNFPGRFSGRQFSNSRSEMNVSTLELGDSALYLCASSLGGRALNEQFFGPGTRLTVL.

This rearrangement joins TRBV28 to TRBJ1-2; 9 nucleotides align to TRBD1. The germline CDR1 and CDR2 sequences are MDHEN and SYDVKM. The CDR3 consists of 14 residues. J lost 7 bases, V lost 5 bases, and 8 bases had no gene match. This CDR3 is CASSRPGQGSGYTF. As DNA, the CDR3 is TGTGCCAGCAGTCGACCGGGACAGGGAAGTGGCTACACCTTC.